This T cell receptor (beta chain) was profiled in a study of blood T cell repertoires in COVID-19. Study at large: Donors in the United States, Italy and Spain gave samples during acute or convalescent COVID-19.

Original data processing: Estimation of nucleated cell counts relied on the amplification of reference gene primers. Sequencing used immunoSEQ multiplex PCR; TCRdb keeps in-frame clones, though not all of them. V and J calls and clone size come straight from that table; D and trimming were deduced from the DNA. The table lists 270,000 or so clones, 82% of them singletons, with 3.1% in the top ten. Germline-derived CDR1 and CDR2 are SQVTM and ANQGSEA. Unmatched junction bases numbered 1, after V lost 0 bases and J lost 7 bases. CDR3 size: 12 residues. Specimen: peripheral blood. This receptor was taken from a woman aged 18 to 35 with acute or convalescent COVID-19. The chain uses TRBV29-1 and TRBJ2-7; 9 bases are shared with TRBD1. The CDR3 sequence: CSVEEGTGEQYF. As DNA, the CDR3 is TGCAGCGTTGAAGAGGGGACAGGGGAGCAGTACTTC.